What follows are 16 T cell receptor beta chains derived from one specimen sequenced in a study of shared clonotypes between healthy human individuals. Naive CD8 cells were CD45RO-negative, positively selected for CCR7, excluding terminally differentiated effector memory CD45RA+ cells. Libraries were prepared by immunoSEQ multiplex PCR; TCRdb keeps only in-frame clonotypes and omits some of them. The sample consists of roughly 2,000,000 clones, around 93% of them appearing once. Sequenced sample: naive CD8+ T cells from PBMCs. Source of these receptors: a man younger than 35 in good health. Some clones in this sample may be carry-over from other donors' samples.

The V call is TRBV2, the J call TRBJ1-1; weak D call: TRBD1 (6 bases). V was clipped by 7 bases and J by 0 bases, with 21 bases between them. The CDR3 sequence is 17 residues long. CDR1 is SNHLY, CDR2 FYNNEI, per germline. The CDR3 sequence is CASIRSRDTRLNTEAFF. CDR3 nucleotides: TGTGCCAGCATACGGAGCCGGGACACCAGGCTGAACACTGAAGCTTTCTTT.

The V and J genes are TRBV19 and TRBJ1-1; 9 bases map to TRBD1. CDR3 length: 15 amino acids. Germline CDR1 and CDR2: LNHDA and SQIVND (reference sequence). V lost 6 bases to trimming and J lost 4 bases; unmatched junction nucleotides: 9. As DNA, the CDR3 is TGTGCCAGTAGGGTATGGGACAGGGAAGGCACTGAAGCTTTCTTT. This gives the protein CASRVWDREGTEAFF.

The rearrangement links TRBV7-3 to TRBJ2-1; tentative D call: TRBD2 (6 bases). There are 16 residues in the CDR3. V lost 4 bases and J 6 bases, leaving 19 bases between the germline ends. The germline V gene has CDR1 SGHTA and CDR2 FQGTGA. CDR3 nucleotides: TGTGCCAGCAGCTCCGGGGGTCCGGGAATAGGCAATGAGCAGTTCTTC. Translated: CASSSGGPGIGNEQFF.

Written as DNA, the CDR3 is TGTGCCAGCAGCTTAATAGCGGGAGGGCGAGAGACCCAGTACTTC. It specifies CASSLIAGGRETQYF. The chain employs TRBV7-2 and TRBJ2-5, with TRBD2 identical over 11 bases. With V trimmed by 2 bases and J by 4 bases, 3 bases remained unmatched. The CDR3 has 15 residues. The germline gives CDR1 SGHTA, CDR2 FQGNSA.

The J gene is TRBJ2-1, the V gene TRBV27; D is unresolved. Germline loops: CDR1 MNHEY, CDR2 SMNVEV (reference sequence). The length of the CDR3 is 15 residues. V was shortened by 2 bases and J by 3 bases, with 11 bases between the two germline ends. In nucleotides, the CDR3 is TGTGCCAGCAGTTTAGGCCCAGGATACTACAATGAGCAGTTCTTC. Its protein product is CASSLGPGYYNEQFF.

This sequence joins TRBV5-4 and TRBJ1-2; TRBD1 aligns across 11 bases. The ends lost 4 bases at V and 0 bases at J; junction bases unmatched: 5. The V gene's germline CDR1 is SGHNT and CDR2 YYREEE (reference sequence). This CDR3 region has 16 residues. CDR3 DNA sequence: TGTGCCAGCAGCACGGGACAGGGGGGATCTAACTATGGCTACACCTTC. This encodes CASSTGQGGSNYGYTF.

The gene calls are TRBV19 and TRBJ2-7; tentative D call: TRBD2 (7 bases). The CDR3 length is 14 residues. V was pared by 7 bases and J by 3 bases, with 16 bases between. Germline loops: CDR1 LNHDA, CDR2 SQIVND (reference sequence). CDR3 loop: CASTQGRGVYEQYF. DNA for the CDR3: TGTGCCAGTACCCAGGGGAGGGGAGTCTACGAGCAGTACTTC.

The V gene is TRBV5-6, the J gene TRBJ2-2; D tentatively fits TRBD1 or TRBD2 (5 bases each). Trimming cost V 4 bases and J 0 bases, with 16 bases left between them. Germline loops: CDR1 SGHDT, CDR2 YYEEEE. CDR3 length: 17 residues. The CDR3 reads CASSGTGGNPNTGELFF. The DNA for the CDR3 is TGTGCCAGCAGCGGGACGGGTGGAAACCCGAACACCGGGGAGCTGTTTTTT.

V and J are TRBV19 and TRBJ2-6; D unresolved. CDR1 is LNHDA and CDR2 is SQIVND in the germline V gene (reference sequence). This CDR3 is 18 amino acids long. Trimming stripped 9 bases from V and 1 base from J, with 22 bases between. The CDR3, as DNA: TGTGCCAGCTTCGACGGGTACATCACCATATCTGGGGCCAACGTCCTGACTTTC. Translating it yields CASFDGYITISGANVLTF.

The rearrangement uses TRBV7-9 and TRBJ1-1; no reliable D call. This CDR3 has 15 amino acids. V was cut by 5 bases and J by 4 bases, with 17 bases left in between. Germline CDR1 reads SEHNR; CDR2 reads FQNEAQ (reference sequence). The CDR3 DNA sequence: TGTGCCAGCAGCCCGAAGGCGCCCTTGAGCACTGAAGCTTTCTTT. The encoded protein is CASSPKAPLSTEAFF.

The rearrangement joins TRBV19 to TRBJ1-1; D is unresolved. The CDR3 spans 13 residues. Trimming took 3 bases from V and 1 from J, leaving 6 bases between them. Germline V CDR1 and CDR2: LNHDA, SQIVND (reference sequence). The CDR3 bases are TGTGCCAGTAGTATTCACCGGAACACTGAAGCTTTCTTT. Translated, it gives CASSIHRNTEAFF. Full variable domain (remainder filled in from reference TRBV19 and TRBJ1-1): DGGITQSPKYLFRKEGQNVTLSCEQNLNHDAMYWYRQDPGQGLRLIYYSQIVNDFQKGDIAEGYSVSREKKESFPLTVTSAQKNPTAFYLCASSIHRNTEAFFGQGTRLTVV.

The rearrangement joins TRBV19 to TRBJ2-2, with TRBD2 identical over 11 bases. V shed 7 bases, J shed 7 bases, and the junction held 14 bases outside the gene matches. CDR1 LNHDA and CDR2 SQIVND come from the germline V gene (reference sequence). This CDR3 has 17 residues. The CDR3 DNA reads TGTGCCAGTAAAAGGATAGCGGGAGGGCCAGAGGGCGGGGAGCTGTTTTTT. It is translated as CASKRIAGGPEGGELFF.

The CDR3 spells CASIGGGYNEQFF. The DNA of the CDR3 is TGTGCCAGTATCGGCGGCGGCTACAATGAGCAGTTCTTC. This chain links TRBV19 with TRBJ2-1; D is unclear. Germline CDR1 is LNHDA and CDR2 is SQIVND (reference sequence). This CDR3 spans 13 amino acids. V was pared by 7 bases and J by 3 bases, with 10 bases between.

A note on this clone: The sample has other DNA sequences that encode this CDR3 too. The chain uses TRBV4-3 and TRBJ1-2; D ambiguous. V lost 0 bases to trimming and J lost 2 bases, with 7 bases between them. Per the germline V gene, CDR1 is LGHNA and CDR2 is YSLEER. This CDR3 is built from 14 residues. The DNA for the CDR3 is TGCGCCAGCAGCCAAGAGACGGGGAACTATGGCTACACCTTC. Translating it yields CASSQETGNYGYTF.

This rearrangement joins TRBV15 to TRBJ2-5; 9 bases map to TRBD1. From germline, CDR1 is LNHNV and CDR2 YYDKDF (reference sequence). Losses at the gene ends were 0 bases for V and 1 base for J; bases not matched to a gene: 3. The CDR3 runs 16 residues. CDR3 nucleotide sequence: TGTGCCACCAGCAGAGAGCACAGGGGGCCCCAAGAGACCCAGTACTTC. Translated: CATSREHRGPQETQYF.

V is TRBV5-1 and J is TRBJ1-1; D not resolved. From germline, CDR1 is SGHRS and CDR2 YFSETQ. This CDR3 spans 14 amino acids. V was pared by 1 base and J by 1 base, with 8 bases between. The CDR3 DNA sequence: TGCGCCAGCAGCTTGATGGCCAGGAACACTGAAGCTTTCTTT. Translating gives CASSLMARNTEAFF.